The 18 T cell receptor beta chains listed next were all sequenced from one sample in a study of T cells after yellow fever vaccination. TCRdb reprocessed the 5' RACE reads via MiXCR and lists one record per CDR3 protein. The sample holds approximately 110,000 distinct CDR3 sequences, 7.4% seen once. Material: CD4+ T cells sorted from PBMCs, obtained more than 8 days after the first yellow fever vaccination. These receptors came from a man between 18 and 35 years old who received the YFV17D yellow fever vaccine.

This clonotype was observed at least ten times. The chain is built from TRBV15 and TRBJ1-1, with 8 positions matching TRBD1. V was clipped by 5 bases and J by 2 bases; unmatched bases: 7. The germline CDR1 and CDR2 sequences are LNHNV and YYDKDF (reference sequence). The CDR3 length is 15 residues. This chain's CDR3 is CATSPLTGVNTEAFF. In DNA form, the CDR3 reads TGTGCCACCAGCCCCCTGACAGGGGTCAACACTGAAGCTTTCTTT.

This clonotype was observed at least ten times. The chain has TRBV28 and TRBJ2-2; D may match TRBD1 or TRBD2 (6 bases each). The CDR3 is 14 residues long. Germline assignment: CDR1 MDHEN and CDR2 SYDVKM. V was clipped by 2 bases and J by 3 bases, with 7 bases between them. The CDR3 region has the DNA TGTGCCAGCAGTTTAAGGGGGGACACCGGGGAGCTGTTTTTT. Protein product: CASSLRGDTGELFF.

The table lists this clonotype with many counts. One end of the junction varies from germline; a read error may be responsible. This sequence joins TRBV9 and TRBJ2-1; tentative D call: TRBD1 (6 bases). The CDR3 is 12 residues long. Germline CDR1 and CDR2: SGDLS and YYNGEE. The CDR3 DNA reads TGTGCCAGCAGCGTAGTCGAGGGGGTTCCCCGCTTC. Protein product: CASSVVEGVPRF.

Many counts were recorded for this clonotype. CDR3 loop: CASTKGGAGELFF. CDR3 nucleotide sequence: TGTGCCAGCACCAAGGGGGGCGCCGGGGAGCTGTTTTTT. The J gene is TRBJ2-2, the V gene TRBV6-2 or TRBV6-3; TRBD1 or TRBD2 may be the D gene (6 bases each). The CDR3 sequence is 13 residues long. V was trimmed by 7 bases and J by 6 bases, leaving 12 bases between them. Germline CDR1 MNHEY, CDR2 SVGEGT.

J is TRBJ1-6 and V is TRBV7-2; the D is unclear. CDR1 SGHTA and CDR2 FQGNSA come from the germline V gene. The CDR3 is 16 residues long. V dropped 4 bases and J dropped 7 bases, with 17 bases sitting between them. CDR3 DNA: TGTGCCAGCAGCTCCGGAAGACAAGCCTCCAATTCACCCCTCCACTTT. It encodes CASSSGRQASNSPLHF.

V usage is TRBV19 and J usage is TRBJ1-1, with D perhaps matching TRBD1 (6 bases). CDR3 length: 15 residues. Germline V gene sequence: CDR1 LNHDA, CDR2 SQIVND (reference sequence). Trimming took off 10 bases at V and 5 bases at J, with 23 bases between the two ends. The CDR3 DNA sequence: TGTGCCACCGCCAGAGGGGCGACAGGACAAACTGAAGCTTTCTTT. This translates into CATARGATGQTEAFF.

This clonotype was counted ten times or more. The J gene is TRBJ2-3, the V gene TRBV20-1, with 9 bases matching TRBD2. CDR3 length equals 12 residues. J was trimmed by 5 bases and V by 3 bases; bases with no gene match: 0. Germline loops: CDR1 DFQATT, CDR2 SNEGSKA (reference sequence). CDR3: CSARRGGDTQYF. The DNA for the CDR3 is TGCAGTGCTAGGCGGGGGGGAGATACGCAGTATTTT.

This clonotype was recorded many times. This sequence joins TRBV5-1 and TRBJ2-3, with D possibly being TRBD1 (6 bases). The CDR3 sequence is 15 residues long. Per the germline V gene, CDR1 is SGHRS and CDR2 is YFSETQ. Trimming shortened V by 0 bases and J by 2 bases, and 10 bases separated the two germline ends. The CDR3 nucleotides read TGCGCCAGCAGCTTGGCAGGGGAATACACAGATACGCAGTATTTT. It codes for CASSLAGEYTDTQYF.

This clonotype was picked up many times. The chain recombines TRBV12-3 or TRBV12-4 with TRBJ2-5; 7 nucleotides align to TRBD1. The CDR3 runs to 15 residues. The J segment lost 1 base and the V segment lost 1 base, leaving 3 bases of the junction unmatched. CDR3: CASSLVTGIQETQYF. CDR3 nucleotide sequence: TGTGCCAGCAGTTTAGTGACAGGGATCCAAGAGACCCAGTACTTC.

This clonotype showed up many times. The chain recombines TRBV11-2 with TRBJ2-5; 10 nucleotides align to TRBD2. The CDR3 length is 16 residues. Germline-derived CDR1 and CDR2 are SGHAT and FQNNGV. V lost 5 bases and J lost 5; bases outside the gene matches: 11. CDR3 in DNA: TGTGCCAGCAGCACAGCGGGGGGGCGTATTGGGGAGACCCAGTACTTC. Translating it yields CASSTAGGRIGETQYF.

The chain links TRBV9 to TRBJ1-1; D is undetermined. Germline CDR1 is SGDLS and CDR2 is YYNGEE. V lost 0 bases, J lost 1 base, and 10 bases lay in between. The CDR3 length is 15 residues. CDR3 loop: CASSVEGVGNTEAFF. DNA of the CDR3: TGTGCCAGCAGCGTAGAGGGAGTAGGGAACACTGAAGCTTTCTTT. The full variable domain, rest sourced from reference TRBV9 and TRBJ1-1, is DSGVTQTPKHLITATGQRVTLRCSPRSGDLSVYWYQQSLDQGLQFLIQYYNGEERAKGNILERFSAQQFPDLHSELNLSSLELGDSALYFCASSVEGVGNTEAFFGQGTRLTVV.

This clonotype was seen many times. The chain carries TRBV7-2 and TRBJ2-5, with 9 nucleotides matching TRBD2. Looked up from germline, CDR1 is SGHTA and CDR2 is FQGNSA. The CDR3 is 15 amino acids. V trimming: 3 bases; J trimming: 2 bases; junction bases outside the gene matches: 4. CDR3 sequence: CASSFQRGDQETQYF. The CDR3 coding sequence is TGTGCCAGCAGCTTCCAGCGGGGGGATCAAGAGACCCAGTACTTC.

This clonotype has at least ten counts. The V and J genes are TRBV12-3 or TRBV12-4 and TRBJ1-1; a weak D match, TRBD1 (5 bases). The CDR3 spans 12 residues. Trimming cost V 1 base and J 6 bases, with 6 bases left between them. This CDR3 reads CASSLGRAEAFF. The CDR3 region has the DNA TGTGCCAGCAGTTTAGGCAGGGCTGAAGCTTTCTTT.

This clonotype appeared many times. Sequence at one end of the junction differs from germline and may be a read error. CDR3 protein: CASTLDRPTEAFF. As DNA, the CDR3 is TGCGCCAGCACCTTGGACAGGCCCACTGAAGCTTTCTTT. V is TRBV5-1 and J is TRBJ1-1; 7 positions agree with TRBD1. The CDR3 has 13 residues. Germline loops: CDR1 SGHRS, CDR2 YFSETQ.

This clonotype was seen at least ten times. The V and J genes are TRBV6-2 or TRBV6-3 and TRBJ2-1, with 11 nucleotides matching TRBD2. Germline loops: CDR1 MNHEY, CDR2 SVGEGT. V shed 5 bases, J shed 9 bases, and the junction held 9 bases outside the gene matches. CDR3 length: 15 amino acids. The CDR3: CASSPYIAGGPEQFF. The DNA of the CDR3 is TGTGCCAGCAGTCCGTATATAGCGGGGGGGCCTGAGCAGTTCTTC.

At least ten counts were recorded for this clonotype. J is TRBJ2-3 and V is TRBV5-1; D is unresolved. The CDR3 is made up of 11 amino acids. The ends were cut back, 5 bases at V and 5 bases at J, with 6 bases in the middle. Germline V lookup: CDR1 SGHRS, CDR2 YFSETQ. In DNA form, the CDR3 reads TGCGCCAGCAGTTTTGAAGATACGCAGTATTTT. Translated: CASSFEDTQYF.

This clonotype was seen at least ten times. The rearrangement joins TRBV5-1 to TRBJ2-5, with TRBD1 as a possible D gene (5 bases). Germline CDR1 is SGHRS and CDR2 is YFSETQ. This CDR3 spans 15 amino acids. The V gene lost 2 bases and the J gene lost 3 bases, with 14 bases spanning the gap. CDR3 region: CASSLFRAREETQYF. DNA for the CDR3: TGCGCCAGCAGCTTATTCAGGGCCCGAGAAGAGACCCAGTACTTC.

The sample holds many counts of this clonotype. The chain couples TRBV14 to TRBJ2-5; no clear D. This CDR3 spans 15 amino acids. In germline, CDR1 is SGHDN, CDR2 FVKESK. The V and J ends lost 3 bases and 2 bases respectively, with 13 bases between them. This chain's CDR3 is CASSQRAPIQETQYF. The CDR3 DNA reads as TGTGCCAGCAGCCAGAGAGCCCCTATTCAAGAGACCCAGTACTTC. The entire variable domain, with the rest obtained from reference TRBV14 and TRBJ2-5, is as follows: EAGVTQFPSHSVIEKGQTVTLRCDPISGHDNLYWYRRVMGKEIKFLLHFVKESKQDESGMPNNRFLAERTGGTYSTLKVQPAELEDSGVYFCASSQRAPIQETQYFGPGTRLLVL.